The text below deals with one T cell receptor beta chain. Its matching antigen is unknown. The data derive from a study of cytomegalovirus exposure and HLA in healthy donors. Study-wide findings and caveats: With high specificity and sensitivity, the classifier reportedly diagnosed cytomegalovirus status. Most likely, a cluster of highly shared sequence variants arose as a sequencing artifact.

Vbeta (60) and Jbeta (13) primers were used in the PCR. Repertoires were generated with immunoSEQ multiplex PCR, while TCRdb's copy carries only in-frame clones and drops some. The table lists 160,000 or so clones, 60% to 80% of them singletons. Everyone who donated was a healthy bone marrow donor. Sample: PBMCs. This receptor was taken from a man between 60 and 75 years old in good health and CMV-seronegative.

Here the CDR3 DNA reads TGTGCCAGCAGCACGTCGACACCTTACGAGCAGTACTTC. Residues: CASSTSTPYEQYF. J is TRBJ2-7 and V is TRBV7-8; D unclear. There are 13 residues in the CDR3. V was trimmed by 5 bases and J by 4 bases, leaving 12 bases between them. Germline values: CDR1 SGHVS, CDR2 FQNEAQ.